This T cell receptor (beta chain) was identified in a study of cytomegalovirus exposure and HLA in healthy donors. The PCR was carried out with 60 Vbeta primers and 13 Jbeta primers. Profiling relied on immunoSEQ multiplex PCR, and the TCRdb table lists in-frame clones only, not all of them. The sample comprises roughly 150,000 clones, around three quarters of which are singletons, and 1.5% to 2% rests with the top ten. Germline V gives CDR1 LNHNV, CDR2 YYDKDF (reference sequence). The CDR3 totals 14 residues. This TCR was sampled from a woman between 40 and 55 years old in good health and CMV-seronegative. The chain employs TRBV15 and TRBJ2-5; D remains unclear. The DNA end favors TRBJ2-7, so the J call may be wrong. Sample: PBMCs. The CDR3 bases are TGTGCCACCAGCAGAGGGGTAGCTGGCTACGAGCAGTACTTC. Its translation is CATSRGVAGYEQYF.